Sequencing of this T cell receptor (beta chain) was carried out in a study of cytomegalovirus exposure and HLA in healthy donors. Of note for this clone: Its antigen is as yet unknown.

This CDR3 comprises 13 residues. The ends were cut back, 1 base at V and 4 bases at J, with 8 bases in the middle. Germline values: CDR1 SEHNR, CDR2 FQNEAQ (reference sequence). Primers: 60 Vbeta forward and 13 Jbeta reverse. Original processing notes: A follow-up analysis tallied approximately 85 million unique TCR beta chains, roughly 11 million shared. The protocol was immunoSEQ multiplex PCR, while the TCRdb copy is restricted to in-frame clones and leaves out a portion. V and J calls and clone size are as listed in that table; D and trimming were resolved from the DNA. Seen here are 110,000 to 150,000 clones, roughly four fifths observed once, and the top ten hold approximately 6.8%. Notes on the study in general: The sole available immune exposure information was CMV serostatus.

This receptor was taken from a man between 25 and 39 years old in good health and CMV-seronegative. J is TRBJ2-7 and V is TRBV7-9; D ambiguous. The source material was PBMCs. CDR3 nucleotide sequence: TGTGCCAGCAGCTTAGATGCGGATTACGAGCAGTACTTC. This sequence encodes CASSLDADYEQYF.